The 18 T cell receptor beta chains below were found in one sample sequenced in a study of blood T cell repertoires in COVID-19. Using immunoSEQ multiplex PCR, the repertoire was profiled, and TCRdb retains in-frame clones only, with some absent. This table has hundreds of thousands of clones, 83% appearing once. The sample was peripheral blood. These receptors were taken from a woman aged 45-59 years with acute or convalescent COVID-19.

The chain uses TRBV6-5 and TRBJ1-5, with D tentatively TRBD1 (6 bases). Germline lookup yields CDR1 MNHEY and CDR2 SVGAGI. This CDR3 spans 13 amino acids. The V gene lost 7 bases and the J gene lost 7 bases, with 14 bases spanning the gap. The DNA of the CDR3 is TGTGCCAGCACCAATGACAGGTTACAGCCCCAGCATTTT. Protein sequence: CASTNDRLQPQHF.

This clone was found once. V gene TRBV7-2 combines with J gene TRBJ2-5, with TRBD2 matching over 7 bases. CDR1 SGHTA and CDR2 FQGNSA come from the germline V gene. With 1 base clipped from V and 5 bases from J, the junction kept 10 bases outside the gene matches. The CDR3 length is 16 residues. CDR3 in amino acids: CASSLVGGSLGETQYF. CDR3 in DNA: TGTGCCAGCAGCTTAGTTGGCGGGAGCCTTGGGGAGACCCAGTACTTC.

In its sample, this clone was seen a few times. Here the CDR3 reads CASSLNGGVYTLGNEQFF. Here the CDR3 DNA reads TGCGCCAGCAGCTTAAATGGGGGGGTTTATACCCTAGGTAATGAGCAGTTCTTC. This chain links TRBV5-1 with TRBJ2-1; 7 bases align to TRBD2. With 2 bases clipped from V and 7 bases from J, the junction kept 18 bases outside the gene matches. The CDR3 totals 18 residues. Germline V CDR1 and CDR2: SGHRS, YFSETQ.

This clone was seen a single time. This chain links TRBV6-5 with TRBJ1-1; 7 bases align to TRBD1. This CDR3 region has 15 residues. The germline V gene encodes CDR1 MNHEY and CDR2 SVGAGI. With V trimmed by 3 bases and J by 0 bases, 4 bases remained unmatched. CDR3 loop: CASSYSGTVNTEAFF. CDR3 bases: TGTGCCAGCAGTTATTCCGGGACAGTGAACACTGAAGCTTTCTTT.

The rearrangement uses TRBV11-3 and TRBJ2-1; 13 bases match TRBD2. Trimming took 1 base from V and 9 from J; bases not matched to a gene: 3. The germline V gene encodes CDR1 SGHNT and CDR2 YENEEA. The CDR3 is made up of 15 amino acids. CDR3 residues: CASSLGTSGSGEQFF. CDR3 nucleotides: TGTGCCAGCAGCTTAGGGACTAGCGGGAGCGGTGAGCAGTTCTTC. The full variable domain, rest sourced from reference TRBV11-3 and TRBJ2-1, is EAGVVQSPRYKIIEKKQPVAFWCNPISGHNTLYWYLQNLGQGPELLIRYENEEAVDDSQLPKDRFSAERLKGVDSTLKIQPAELGDSAVYLCASSLGTSGSGEQFFGPGTRLTVL.

The CDR3 DNA reads as TGTGCCAGCAGCTTGGGGGTCAGCGGGGTCTTGTTTCGTACGCAGTATTTT. Translation gives CASSLGVSGVLFRTQYF. This sequence joins TRBV11-2 and TRBJ2-3; 7 bases line up with TRBD2. The junction had 17 bases not matched to a gene; V was cut back by 3 bases and J by 8 bases. There are 17 residues in the CDR3. Germline CDR1 is SGHAT and CDR2 is FQNNGV.

This clone showed up just a few times. The chain combines TRBV5-4 with TRBJ2-2; TRBD2 is a possible D gene (5 bases). Germline assignment: CDR1 SGHNT and CDR2 YYREEE (reference sequence). CDR3 length: 15 residues. Trimming cost V 4 bases and J 1 base, with 11 bases left between them. For the CDR3, the DNA is TGTGCCAGCAGCCCGGGGTGGGGGAACACCGGGGAGCTGTTTTTT. This gives the protein CASSPGWGNTGELFF.

This clone was seen once. The J gene is TRBJ1-1, the V gene TRBV11-3; a weak D match, TRBD1 (5 bases). With 3 bases removed from V and 11 bases from J, the gap between germline ends came to 10 bases. The CDR3 contains 11 residues. CDR1 is SGHNT, CDR2 YENEEA, per germline. The CDR3 region has the DNA TGTGCCAGCAGCTTGACTGGGGGGGCTTTCTTT. Protein: CASSLTGGAFF.

The CDR3 DNA follows: TGTGCCAGCAGCCAGCTAGCGGGTCAAGAGACCCAGTACTTC. Translation: CASSQLAGQETQYF. The chain combines TRBV3-1 (or the pseudogene TRBV3-2) with TRBJ2-5; TRBD2 agrees at 8 bases. V was pared by 3 bases and J by 2 bases, with 2 bases of the junction left unmatched. Germline lookup yields CDR1 LGHDT and CDR2 YNNKEL (reference sequence). The CDR3 covers 14 residues.

This clone was found a few times. The V and J genes are TRBV18 and TRBJ2-2, with 7 nucleotides matching TRBD1. This CDR3 spans 18 amino acids. Germline-derived CDR1 and CDR2 are KGHSH and LQKENI. J lost 0 bases, V lost 6 bases, and 13 bases had no gene match. The CDR3 sequence is CASSLGQNSFSNTGELFF. DNA for the CDR3: TGTGCCAGCTCCCTGGGACAGAATAGCTTCTCGAACACCGGGGAGCTGTTTTTT.

This clone appeared once. The genes are TRBV20-1 and TRBJ2-5, with 8 bases fitting TRBD2. The CDR3 covers 15 residues. Germline V CDR1 and CDR2: DFQATT, SNEGSKA (reference sequence). After removal of 3 bases from V and 5 bases from J, the junction contained 11 bases not matched to a gene. CDR3 DNA: TGCAGTGCTAGTTCTAACGCGGGAGGACTGGAGACCCAGTACTTC. Its protein is CSASSNAGGLETQYF.

The gene calls are TRBV18 and TRBJ1-1, with TRBD1 matching over 9 bases. J lost 6 bases, V lost 4 bases, and 9 bases had no gene match. Per germline, CDR1 KGHSH and CDR2 LQKENI. The CDR3 runs to 15 residues. The CDR3 nucleotides are TGTGCCAGCTCACACTACGGGACAGGGCGCGCTGAAGCTTTCTTT. This encodes CASSHYGTGRAEAFF.

This chain uses TRBV2 with TRBJ2-7; tentatively, D is TRBD2 (6 bases). V lost 6 bases and J 3 bases, leaving 15 bases between the germline ends. Per the germline V gene, CDR1 is SNHLY and CDR2 is FYNNEI. The CDR3 covers 14 residues. The CDR3 here is CASSPPGDRYEQYF. CDR3 DNA: TGTGCCAGCAGCCCCCCGGGGGATCGCTACGAGCAGTACTTC.

The chain recombines TRBV7-9 with TRBJ2-7, with D perhaps matching TRBD1 (6 bases). Germline V gene sequence: CDR1 SEHNR, CDR2 FQNEAQ (reference sequence). The CDR3 covers 13 residues. With 8 bases removed from V and 6 bases from J, the gap between germline ends came to 17 bases. CDR3 sequence (DNA): TGTGCCAGCGGCCCGACAGGAGACGGCGAGCAGTACTTC. This codes for CASGPTGDGEQYF.

The chain employs TRBV4-1 and TRBJ2-1, with 8 positions matching TRBD1. CDR3 length: 14 amino acids. V was pared by 5 bases and J by 4 bases, with 4 bases of the junction left unmatched. Germline loops: CDR1 MGHRA, CDR2 YSYEKL. Written as DNA, the CDR3 is TGCGCCAGCAGCTACGGACAGGGATACAATGAGCAGTTCTTC. Amino acids: CASSYGQGYNEQFF.

This chain joins TRBV7-9 and TRBJ1-6; TRBD1 might be the D (5 bases). V was cut by 1 base and J by 10 bases, with 14 bases left in between. Germline V gene lookup returns CDR1 SEHNR and CDR2 FQNEAQ (reference sequence). The CDR3 is 15 amino acids. CDR3 nucleotides: TGTGCCAGCAGCTTAGTCGGCGGGCGGGACTCACCCCTCCACTTT. This gives the protein CASSLVGGRDSPLHF. The whole variable domain, remainder taken from reference TRBV7-9 and TRBJ1-6, is DTGVSQNPRHKITKRGQNVTFRCDPISEHNRLYWYRQTLGQGPEFLTYFQNEAQLEKSRLLSDRFSAERPKGSFSTLEIQRTEQGDSAMYLCASSLVGGRDSPLHFGNGTRLTVT.

CDR3 sequence (DNA): TGTGCCACCAGCAGAGATCGACAGGGGAATGAAAAACTGTTTTTT. Amino acids: CATSRDRQGNEKLFF. V and J are TRBV15 and TRBJ1-4, with 8 bases fitting TRBD1. Germline CDR1 reads LNHNV; CDR2 reads YYDKDF (reference sequence). Trimming at V came to 0 bases and at J to 5 bases, leaving 2 bases not matched to a gene. The length of the CDR3 is 15 residues.

In its sample, this clone was seen once. The chain is built from TRBV2 and TRBJ2-3; a possible D gene is TRBD2 (6 bases). Germline V gene data show CDR1 as SNHLY and CDR2 as FYNNEI. Trimming stripped 3 bases from V and 1 base from J, with 14 bases between. This CDR3 region has 16 residues. Here the CDR3 reads CASSEAGTPRTDTQYF. The CDR3 DNA follows: TGTGCCAGCAGTGAGGCAGGGACTCCTCGCACAGATACGCAGTATTTT.